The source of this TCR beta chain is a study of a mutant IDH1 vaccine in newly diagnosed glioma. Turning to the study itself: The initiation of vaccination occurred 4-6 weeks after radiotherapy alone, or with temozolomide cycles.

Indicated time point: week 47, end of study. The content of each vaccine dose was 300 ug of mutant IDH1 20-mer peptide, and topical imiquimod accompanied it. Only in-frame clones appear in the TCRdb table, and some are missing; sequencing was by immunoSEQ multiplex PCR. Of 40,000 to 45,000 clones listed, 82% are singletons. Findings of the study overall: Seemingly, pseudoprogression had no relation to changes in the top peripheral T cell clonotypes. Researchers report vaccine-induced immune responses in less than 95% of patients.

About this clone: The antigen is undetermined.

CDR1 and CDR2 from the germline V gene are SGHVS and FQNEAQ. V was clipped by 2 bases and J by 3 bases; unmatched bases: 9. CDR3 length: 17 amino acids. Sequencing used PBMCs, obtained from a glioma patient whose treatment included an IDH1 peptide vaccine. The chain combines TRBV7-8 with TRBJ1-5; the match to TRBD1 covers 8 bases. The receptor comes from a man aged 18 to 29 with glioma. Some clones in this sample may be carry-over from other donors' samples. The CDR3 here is CASSLRATGAPNQPQHF. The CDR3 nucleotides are TGTGCCAGCAGCTTAAGGGCGACAGGGGCCCCCAATCAGCCCCAGCATTTT.